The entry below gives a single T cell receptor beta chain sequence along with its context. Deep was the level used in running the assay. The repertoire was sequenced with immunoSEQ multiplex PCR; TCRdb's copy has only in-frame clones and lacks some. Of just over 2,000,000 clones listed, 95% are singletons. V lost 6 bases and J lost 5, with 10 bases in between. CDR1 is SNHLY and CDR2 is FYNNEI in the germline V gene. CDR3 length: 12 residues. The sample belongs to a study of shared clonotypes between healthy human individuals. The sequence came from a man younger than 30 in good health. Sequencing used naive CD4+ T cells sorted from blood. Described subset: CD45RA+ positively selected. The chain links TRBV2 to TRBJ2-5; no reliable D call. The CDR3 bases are TGTGCCAGCAGGCTGCAGATTGAGACCCAGTACTTC. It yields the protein CASRLQIETQYF.